The following is a TCR beta chain sequence with its context. Its antigen is as yet unknown. Data came from immunoSEQ multiplex PCR; TCRdb stores just in-frame clones and leaves some out. The table shows 200,000 to 250,000 clones, with roughly 91% occurring only once. Germline V gene sequence: CDR1 MNHNY, CDR2 SVGAGI (reference sequence). This CDR3 spans 15 amino acids. Between the trimmed V and J ends, which lost 0 bases and 3 bases, there was a span of 9 bases. These data come from a study of T cell responses to AZD1222 COVID-19 vaccine. General study results and limits: Clonal diversity was possibly underestimated; the donors were predominantly white British and more often female. Reports say nearly half of spike-specific TCRs go after unmutated variant regions.

The origin of this receptor is an adult in good health. V and J are TRBV6-6 and TRBJ1-5, with TRBD1 as a possible D gene (5 bases). Material: peripheral blood, obtained on day 0 of MenACWY control vaccination. In nucleotides, the CDR3 is TGTGCCAGCAGTTACTCGGGGGGGACCAATCAGCCCCAGCATTTT. This sequence encodes CASSYSGGTNQPQHF.